This TCR beta chain derives from a study of blood T cell repertoires in COVID-19 (TCRdb year 2020). For the wider study: Collaborator samples came from the United States, Italy and Spain and covered acute and convalescent phases of COVID-19. The prospective study material was composed of cDNA or gDNA derived from T cells, B-cell-depleted T cells, or PBMCs. Deeply sampled blood TCRbeta repertoires from subjects exposed to, actively infected with, or recovered from COVID-19 were included in the dataset. The repertoires were made available in a free public database intended to serve as a resource for research on the immune response to SARS-CoV-2. The samples were drawn from two sources: the first 160 participants of the ongoing ImmuneRACE study, and about 1,300 subjects contributed by 6 global collaborators. The sample metadata nearly always contained a de-identified subject ID, COVID-19 status, age in years and sex. Where available, HLA class I and class II types were obtained from metadata supplied by the sample provider rather than from assay-based typing. What the authors observed across the whole study: How much clinical and demographic metadata was included differed by source and by participant, and the metadata was provided uncurated.

Each collaborating institution followed its own protocols to collect whole blood in K2EDTA tubes. For TCRbeta analysis, collaborators shipped samples in one of three forms: frozen whole blood, isolated PBMCs, or DNA extracted from either of those sample types. As concerns this clone: What antigen it recognizes has not been identified. The record has no base qualities; no much larger clone is one base away.

The junction shows trimming of 5 bases on V and 2 bases on J, plus 16 bases between the germline ends. The cysteine opens and the phenylalanine closes a CDR3 of 16 amino acids. The retained sequence is limited to the CDR3, 48 bases, with the frame set at the first base. CDR1 and CDR2 were assigned from the germline V gene as SGHTA and FQGNSA. TCRbeta CDR3 regions were amplified from genomic DNA using the immunoSEQ Assay, a bias-controlled multiplex PCR. The study's processing was this. Nucleated cell counts per sample were estimated from amplification of reference gene primers within the assay. To quantify the absolute abundance of each unique TCRbeta CDR3 rearrangement, sequence reads were collapsed and filtered. For each sample, productive Simpson clonality was calculated as the square root of Simpson's diversity index across productive rearrangements. Here the immuneACCESS table is served through TCRdb, limited to in-frame sequences with V and J called. Missing clones are a known gap in these copies; in checked studies unresolved V genes cover under half, and the rest lacks a known reason. V, J and clone size are those of that table, while D and trimming were read from the DNA. The sample data list 80,000 to 95,000 clones, and 75% to 90% of these were observed just once. The top ten constitute 15% to 20% of the sample.

The sequence joins TRBV7-2 to TRBJ2-1; matching of 6 bases hints at TRBD2 as the D gene. This TCR came from a woman aged 80 or older with active or convalescent COVID-19. What was sequenced was peripheral blood. The bases read TGTGCCAGCAGCCTTAGTGGGACTGGGACCTACAATGAGCAGTTCTTC. Protein translation: CASSLSGTGTYNEQFF. The variable domain in full, with residues beyond the CDR3 obtained from the reference TRBV7-2 and TRBJ2-1 genes, is GAGVSQSPSNKVTEKGKDVELRCDPISGHTALYWYRQSLGQGLEFLIYFQGNSAPDKSGLPSDRFSAERTGGSVSTLTIQRTQQEDSAVYLCASSLSGTGTYNEQFFGPGTRLTVL.